This T cell receptor (beta chain) was obtained from a study of cytomegalovirus exposure and HLA in healthy donors (dated by TCRdb to the late 2010s). General notes on the study: According to a later analysis, the 120 or so validation repertoires were produced on the same platform as the 666 repertoires of the first cohort. The study aimed to test whether cataloging public T cell receptors could reveal signatures of past pathogen exposure. High-throughput TCR immunosequencing, statistical association of individual TCRs with disease status, and machine learning were combined to predict cytomegalovirus infection status. In addition to the first cohort of roughly 670 subjects, a separate validation cohort of approximately 130 different subjects was used.

In this sample, this clone turned up once. Its target antigen remains unknown. No qualities accompany the bases; no much larger clone lies one base away. The method was the immunoSEQ multiplex PCR assay. In the authors' own workflow: A statistical classification framework was developed to diagnose cytomegalovirus status using the catalog of TCR beta chain sequences. TCRdb stores this immuneACCESS table with in-frame sequences only. Part of the clones is absent; in the studies checked, under half of the shortfall reflects unresolved V genes, and no reason is known for the rest. That table is the source of V, J and clone size, and D and trimming were worked out from the DNA. The sample records 100,000 to 150,000 clones, around 90% of which are singletons. The top ten clonotypes cover 2% of the sample. For CDR1 and CDR2, the germline V gene lists SGHDT and YYEEEE. The CDR3 starts with the cysteine, ends with the phenylalanine, and has 12 residues. CDR3 DNA is the only sequence kept; it has 36 bases, read in frame from the first base. Deletion took 5 bases off V and 8 bases off J, with a span of 13 bases between the germline ends.

Broader findings and caveats from the paper: In both the original and validation cohorts, the classifier was reported to diagnose cytomegalovirus status with high specificity and sensitivity. The authors suggested that the approach could potentially be extended to other disease states and immunological phenotypes. A later analysis lacked HLA typing for the validation cohort, so it scored co-occurrence in that cohort across all 110 or so repertoires. The study listed 164 TCR beta chains as associated with cytomegalovirus. Most TCR sequences were seen in very few donors, while some public TCRs were found in many individuals. In vitro tests confirmed that a few of the cytomegalovirus-associated TCR beta chains recognize cytomegalovirus antigens. In a later analysis, TCRs clustered in the first cohort were found to also tend to co-occur in the 130 or so validation repertoires, with approximately 95% of cluster scores above 0.

The donors were included in the validation cohort of 90 to 150 subjects, a group kept apart from the roughly 610-subject first cohort. Rearrangement joined TRBV5-6 to TRBJ1-1, with TRBD1 as a weak D call on 5 bases. Sequenced: PBMCs. This clonotype originated in a woman under 30 in good health and CMV-seronegative. The DNA sequence is as follows: TGTGCCAGCAGGTCAACGACAGCCGAAGCTTTCTTT. It encodes CASRSTTAEAFF.